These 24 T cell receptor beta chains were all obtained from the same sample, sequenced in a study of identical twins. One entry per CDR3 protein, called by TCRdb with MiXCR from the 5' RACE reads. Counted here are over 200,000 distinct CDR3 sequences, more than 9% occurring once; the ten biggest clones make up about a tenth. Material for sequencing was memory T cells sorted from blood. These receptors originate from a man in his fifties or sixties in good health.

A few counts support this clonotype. The CDR3 DNA is TGTGCCAGCAGCCATCCGACAGGGGTCTACGGCTACACCTTC. Residues: CASSHPTGVYGYTF. The chain combines TRBV5-5 with TRBJ1-2; TRBD1 matches 8 bases. Germline V gives CDR1 SGHKS, CDR2 YYEKEE (reference sequence). This CDR3 is 14 amino acids long. Trimming at V came to 4 bases and at J to 8 bases, leaving 10 bases not matched to a gene.

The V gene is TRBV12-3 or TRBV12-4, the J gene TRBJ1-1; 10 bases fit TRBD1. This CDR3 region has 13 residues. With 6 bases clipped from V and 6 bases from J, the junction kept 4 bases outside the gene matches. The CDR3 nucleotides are TGTGCCAGCAGGGGGACAGGGGAGGCTGAAGCTTTCTTT. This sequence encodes CASRGTGEAEAFF.

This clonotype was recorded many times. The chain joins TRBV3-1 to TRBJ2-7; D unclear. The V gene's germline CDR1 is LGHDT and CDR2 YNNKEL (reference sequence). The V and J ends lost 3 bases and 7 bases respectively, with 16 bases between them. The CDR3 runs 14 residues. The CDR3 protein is CASSQGNTLREQYF. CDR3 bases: TGTGCCAGCAGCCAGGGAAACACATTGCGGGAGCAGTACTTC.

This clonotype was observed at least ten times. CDR3 amino acids: CASSPGTGVEQYF. CDR3 DNA: TGTGCCAGCAGCCCCGGGACAGGGGTTGAGCAGTACTTC. The chain has TRBV4-2 and TRBJ2-7; 10 positions agree with TRBD1. The germline V gene has CDR1 LGHNA and CDR2 YNFKEQ. The CDR3 runs to 13 residues. Trimming took 4 bases from V and 7 from J; bases not matched to a gene: 4.

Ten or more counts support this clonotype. The CDR3 nucleotides are TGTGCCATCAGTGAAACAGGTATAGGGCAGTTCTTC. As protein: CAISETGIGQFF. The chain couples TRBV10-3 to TRBJ2-1; tentatively, D is TRBD1 (5 bases). V lost 3 bases and J 12 bases, leaving 12 bases between the germline ends. Germline loops: CDR1 ENHRY, CDR2 SYGVKD. The length of the CDR3 is 12 residues.

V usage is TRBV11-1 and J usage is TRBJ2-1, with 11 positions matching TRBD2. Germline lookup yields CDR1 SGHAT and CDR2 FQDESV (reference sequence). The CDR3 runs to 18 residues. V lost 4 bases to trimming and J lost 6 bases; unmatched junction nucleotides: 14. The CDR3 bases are TGTGCCAGCAGCTCTGCCCCAATAGCGGGAGGGCCTCGCAATGAGCAGTTCTTC. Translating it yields CASSSAPIAGGPRNEQFF.

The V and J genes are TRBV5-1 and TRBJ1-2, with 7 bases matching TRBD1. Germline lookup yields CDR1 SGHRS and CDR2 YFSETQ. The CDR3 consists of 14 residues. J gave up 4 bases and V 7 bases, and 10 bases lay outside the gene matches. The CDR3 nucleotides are TGCGCCAGCGGCCGCGACAGGGTCGGCTATGGCTACACCTTC. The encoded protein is CASGRDRVGYGYTF. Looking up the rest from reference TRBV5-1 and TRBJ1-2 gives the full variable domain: KAGVTQTPRYLIKTRGQQVTLSCSPISGHRSVSWYQQTPGQGLQFLFEYFSETQRNKGNFPGRFSGRQFSNSRSEMNVSTLELGDSALYLCASGRDRVGYGYTFGSGTRLTVV.

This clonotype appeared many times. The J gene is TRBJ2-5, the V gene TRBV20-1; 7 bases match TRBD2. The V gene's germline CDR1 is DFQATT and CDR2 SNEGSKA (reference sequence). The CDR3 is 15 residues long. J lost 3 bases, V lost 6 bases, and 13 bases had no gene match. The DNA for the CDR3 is TGCAGTGCCACCGGGGCTAGCGGACCAGAAGAGACCCAGTACTTC. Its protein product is CSATGASGPEETQYF.

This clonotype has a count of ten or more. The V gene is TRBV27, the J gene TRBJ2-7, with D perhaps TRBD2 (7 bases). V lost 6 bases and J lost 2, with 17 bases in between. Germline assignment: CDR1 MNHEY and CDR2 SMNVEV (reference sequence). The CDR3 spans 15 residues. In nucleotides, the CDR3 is TGTGCCAGCAGCCTTGGGGGCGGGAGAACCTACGAGCAGTACTTC. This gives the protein CASSLGGGRTYEQYF.

The CDR3 nucleotides are TGTGCCAGCAGCAAAGGGCAGGGGGGAAACATTCAGTACTTC. Residues: CASSKGQGGNIQYF. V and J are TRBV21-1 and TRBJ2-4; the table's TRBD1 call for D was not verified on the DNA. TRBV21-1 is flagged as a pseudogene. The CDR3 consists of 14 residues.

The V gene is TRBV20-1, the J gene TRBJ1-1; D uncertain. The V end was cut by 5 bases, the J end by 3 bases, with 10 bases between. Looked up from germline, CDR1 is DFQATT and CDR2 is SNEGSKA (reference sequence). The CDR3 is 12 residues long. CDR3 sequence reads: CSAPDQDTEAFF. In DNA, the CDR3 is TGCAGTGCTCCAGATCAGGACACTGAAGCTTTCTTT.

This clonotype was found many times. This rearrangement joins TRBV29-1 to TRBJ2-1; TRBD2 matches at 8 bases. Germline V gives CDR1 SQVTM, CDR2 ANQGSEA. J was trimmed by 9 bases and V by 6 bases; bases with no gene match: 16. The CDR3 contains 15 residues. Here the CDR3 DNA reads TGCAGCGTCCGACGGACTAGCTCGGTTGAACTTGAGCAGTTCTTC. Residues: CSVRRTSSVELEQFF.

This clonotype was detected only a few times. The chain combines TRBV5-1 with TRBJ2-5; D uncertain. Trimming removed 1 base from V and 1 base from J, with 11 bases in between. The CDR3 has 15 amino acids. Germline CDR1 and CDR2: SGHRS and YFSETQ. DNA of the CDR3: TGCGCCAGCAGCTTGAGTAGGGCCATCCAAGAGACCCAGTACTTC. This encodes CASSLSRAIQETQYF.

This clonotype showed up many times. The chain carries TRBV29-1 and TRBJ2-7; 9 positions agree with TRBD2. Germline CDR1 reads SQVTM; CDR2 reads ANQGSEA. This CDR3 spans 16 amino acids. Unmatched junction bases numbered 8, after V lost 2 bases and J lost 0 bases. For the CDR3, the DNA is TGCAGCGTTGAACGGCGGTCTAGCGGGAACTCCTACGAGCAGTACTTC. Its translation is CSVERRSSGNSYEQYF.

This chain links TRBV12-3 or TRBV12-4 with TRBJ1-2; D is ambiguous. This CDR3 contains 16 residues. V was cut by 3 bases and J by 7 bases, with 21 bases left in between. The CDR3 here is CASSLASERWAGGYTF. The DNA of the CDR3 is TGTGCCAGCAGTTTGGCCTCGGAACGGTGGGCTGGTGGCTACACCTTC.

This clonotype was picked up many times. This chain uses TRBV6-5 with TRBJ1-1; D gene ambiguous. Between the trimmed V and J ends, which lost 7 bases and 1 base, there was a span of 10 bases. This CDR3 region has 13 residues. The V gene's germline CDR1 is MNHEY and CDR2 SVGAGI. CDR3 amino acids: CASTLTKNTEAFF. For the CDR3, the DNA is TGTGCCAGCACCCTTACTAAGAACACTGAAGCTTTCTTT.

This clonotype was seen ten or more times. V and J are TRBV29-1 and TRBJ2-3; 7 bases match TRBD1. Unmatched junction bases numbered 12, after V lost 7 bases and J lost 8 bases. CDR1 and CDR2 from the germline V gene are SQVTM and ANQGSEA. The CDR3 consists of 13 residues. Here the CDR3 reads CSGGNDRASTQYF. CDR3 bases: TGCAGCGGAGGAAATGACAGGGCGAGTACGCAGTATTTT.

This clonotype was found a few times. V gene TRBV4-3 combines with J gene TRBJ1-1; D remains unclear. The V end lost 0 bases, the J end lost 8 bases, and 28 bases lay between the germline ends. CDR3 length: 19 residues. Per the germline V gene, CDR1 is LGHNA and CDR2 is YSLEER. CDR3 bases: TGCGCCAGCAGCCAAGATGGGGTAGGTGGCGGTGGGCCGGGGTCGGAAGCTTTCTTT. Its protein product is CASSQDGVGGGGPGSEAFF.

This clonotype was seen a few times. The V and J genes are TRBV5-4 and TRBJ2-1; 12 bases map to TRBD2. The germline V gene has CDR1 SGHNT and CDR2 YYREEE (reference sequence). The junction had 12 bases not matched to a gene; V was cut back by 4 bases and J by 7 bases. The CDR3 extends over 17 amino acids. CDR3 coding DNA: TGTGCCAGCAGCGCGCAAAAACTAGCGGGAGGTGGTAATGAGCAGTTCTTC. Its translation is CASSAQKLAGGGNEQFF.

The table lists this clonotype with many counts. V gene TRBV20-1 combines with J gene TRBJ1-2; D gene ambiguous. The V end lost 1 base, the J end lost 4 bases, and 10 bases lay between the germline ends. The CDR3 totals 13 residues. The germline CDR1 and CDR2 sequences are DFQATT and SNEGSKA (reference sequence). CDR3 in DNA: TGCAGTGCTAGAGTCCAGACCCGCTATGGCTACACCTTC. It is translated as CSARVQTRYGYTF.

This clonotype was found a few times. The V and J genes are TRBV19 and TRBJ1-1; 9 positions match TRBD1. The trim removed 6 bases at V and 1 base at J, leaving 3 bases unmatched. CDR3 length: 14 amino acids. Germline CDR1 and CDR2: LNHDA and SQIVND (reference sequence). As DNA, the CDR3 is TGTGCCAGTAGAAAGGACAGGGGGAACACTGAAGCTTTCTTT. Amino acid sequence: CASRKDRGNTEAFF.

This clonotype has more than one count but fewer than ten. The CDR3 DNA reads TGTGCCAGCGGAAAGAGTGGTCAGATCACAGATACGCAGTATTTT. Its protein is CASGKSGQITDTQYF. This chain joins TRBV4-2 and TRBJ2-3; D uncertain. This CDR3 spans 15 amino acids. The germline V gene has CDR1 LGHNA and CDR2 YNFKEQ. Trimming stripped 8 bases from V and 2 bases from J, with 17 bases between.

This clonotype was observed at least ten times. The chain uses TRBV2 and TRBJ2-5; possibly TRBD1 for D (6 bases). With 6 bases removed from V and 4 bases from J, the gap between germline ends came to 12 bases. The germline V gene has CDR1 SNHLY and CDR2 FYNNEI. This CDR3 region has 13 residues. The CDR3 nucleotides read TGTGCCAGCAGCGTACAGGGTATAGAGACCCAGTACTTC. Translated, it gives CASSVQGIETQYF.

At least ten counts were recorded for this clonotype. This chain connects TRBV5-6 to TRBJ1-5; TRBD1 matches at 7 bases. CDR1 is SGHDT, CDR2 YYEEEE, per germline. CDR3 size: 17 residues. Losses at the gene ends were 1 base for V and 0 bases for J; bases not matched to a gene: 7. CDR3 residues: CASSLRLGGLSNQPQHF. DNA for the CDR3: TGTGCCAGCAGCTTGAGATTAGGGGGCCTTAGCAATCAGCCCCAGCATTTT.